These 15 T cell receptor beta chains came from one sample sequenced in a study of T-cell memory formation after mild COVID-19. A single record per CDR3 protein comes from TCRdb applying MiXCR to the 5' RACE reads. The sample holds roughly 62,000 distinct CDR3 sequences; roughly 10% are singletons and the top ten take approximately 1.1%. Sequenced sample: PBMCs or a T cell subset sorted from them (not recorded which). Receptor source: a man aged 18 to 30 who had mild COVID-19 (a few samples of this study predate the infection). Cell type and time point are not known.

This sequence joins TRBV11-3 and TRBJ2-1; TRBD1 matches at 9 bases. The CDR3 spans 15 residues. Trimming removed 5 bases from V and 4 bases from J; junction bases left unmatched: 6. The germline V gene encodes CDR1 SGHNT and CDR2 YENEEA. The CDR3 loop reads CASSEQGAGYNEQFF. CDR3 nucleotides: TGTGCCAGCAGCGAACAGGGGGCGGGGTACAATGAGCAGTTCTTC.

The chain couples TRBV3-1 to TRBJ1-1, with D unresolved. In germline, CDR1 is LGHDT, CDR2 YNNKEL (reference sequence). The CDR3 has 12 amino acids. With 2 bases removed from V and 7 bases from J, the gap between germline ends came to 8 bases. The CDR3 region is CASSQTAVEAFF. CDR3 sequence (DNA): TGTGCCAGCAGCCAAACGGCGGTTGAAGCTTTCTTT.

This clonotype has ten or more counts. V and J are TRBV5-1 and TRBJ2-1, with 7 positions matching TRBD1. This CDR3 spans 14 amino acids. V lost 6 bases, J lost 6 bases, and 9 bases stayed unmatched. CDR1 SGHRS and CDR2 YFSETQ come from the germline V gene. The CDR3 is CASTRQGEGNEQFF. The CDR3 DNA reads TGCGCCAGCACCCGACAGGGAGAAGGCAATGAGCAGTTCTTC.

In its sample, this clonotype was seen many times. The CDR3 DNA follows: TGTGCCAGCAGTTACTACCCCCAGGGGGTCGACACCGGGGAGCTGTTTTTT. Its translation: CASSYYPQGVDTGELFF. The V gene is TRBV6-5, the J gene TRBJ2-2; the match to TRBD1 covers 7 bases. The CDR3 totals 17 residues. Germline V gene lookup returns CDR1 MNHEY and CDR2 SVGAGI. J gave up 3 bases and V 1 base, and 8 bases lay outside the gene matches.

The V and J genes are TRBV5-1 and TRBJ2-7; D is possibly TRBD1 or TRBD2 (5 bases each). There are 15 residues in the CDR3. Germline CDR1 reads SGHRS; CDR2 reads YFSETQ. V dropped 3 bases and J dropped 0 bases, with 13 bases sitting between them. The CDR3 protein is CASSSHPGASYEQYF. Written as DNA, the CDR3 is TGCGCCAGCAGCTCCCACCCCGGGGCCTCCTACGAGCAGTACTTC. Full variable domain (outside the CDR3, taken from reference TRBV5-1 and TRBJ2-7): KAGVTQTPRYLIKTRGQQVTLSCSPISGHRSVSWYQQTPGQGLQFLFEYFSETQRNKGNFPGRFSGRQFSNSRSEMNVSTLELGDSALYLCASSSHPGASYEQYFGPGTRLTVT.

Many counts were recorded for this clonotype. The rearrangement links TRBV7-6 to TRBJ2-3; D is undetermined. The CDR3 has 13 amino acids. The germline V and J ends were trimmed by 5 bases and 0 bases, with 6 bases remaining between them. Germline loops: CDR1 SGHVS, CDR2 FNYEAQ. As DNA, the CDR3 is TGTGCCAGCAGCCGGGTTAGCACAGATACGCAGTATTTT. This gives the protein CASSRVSTDTQYF.

In this sample, this clonotype turned up many times. This chain's CDR3 is CASSLTGGHGYTF. The CDR3 region has the DNA TGTGCCAGCAGCTTAACAGGGGGCCATGGCTACACCTTC. The rearrangement links TRBV7-9 to TRBJ1-2, with 9 nucleotides matching TRBD1. CDR3 size: 13 residues. J was trimmed by 6 bases and V by 2 bases; bases with no gene match: 1. The germline V gene has CDR1 SEHNR and CDR2 FQNEAQ (reference sequence).

The rearrangement joins TRBV7-9 to TRBJ1-5; D may be TRBD1 (6 bases). CDR1 and CDR2 from the germline V gene are SEHNR and FQNEAQ (reference sequence). The CDR3 has 14 residues. V shed 3 bases and J shed 4 bases, with 10 bases lying between them. CDR3 sequence (DNA): TGTGCCAGCAGCTTCGGTCAGGGGAATCAGCCCCAGCATTTT. Residues: CASSFGQGNQPQHF.

In this sample, this clonotype turned up a few times. This sequence joins TRBV6-5 and TRBJ2-7; D not certain. The CDR3 contains 13 residues. The germline CDR1 and CDR2 sequences are MNHEY and SVGAGI. Trimming cost V 8 bases and J 1 base, with 12 bases left between them. The CDR3 coding sequence is TGTGCCAGCGTGGTCCCAGGATCCTACGAGCAGTACTTC. As protein: CASVVPGSYEQYF.

The chain recombines TRBV3-1 with TRBJ1-4, with D perhaps matching TRBD1 (5 bases). Between the trimmed V and J ends, which lost 0 bases and 11 bases, there was a span of 16 bases. Germline CDR1 is LGHDT and CDR2 is YNNKEL (reference sequence). CDR3 length equals 15 residues. The CDR3 region is CASSQDAGTMQKLFF. The CDR3 region has the DNA TGTGCCAGCAGCCAAGATGCCGGGACCATGCAGAAACTGTTTTTT.

The V gene is TRBV14, the J gene TRBJ2-5; D unresolved. V was trimmed by 4 bases and J by 5 bases, leaving 11 bases between them. Looked up from germline, CDR1 is SGHDN and CDR2 is FVKESK. This CDR3 comprises 13 residues. The CDR3 sequence: CASSPWARETQYF. As DNA, the CDR3 is TGTGCCAGCAGCCCGTGGGCCCGGGAGACCCAGTACTTC.

This sequence joins TRBV5-1 and TRBJ2-2; 8 positions match TRBD2. The germline V gene encodes CDR1 SGHRS and CDR2 YFSETQ. V lost 4 bases and J lost 6; bases outside the gene matches: 11. The CDR3 runs to 16 residues. The CDR3 loop reads CASSPAGAGVAGELFF. The CDR3 DNA reads as TGCGCCAGCAGCCCAGCGGGGGCCGGCGTAGCCGGGGAGCTGTTTTTT.

In its sample, this clonotype was seen many times. The J gene is TRBJ1-1, the V gene TRBV7-9; D not resolved. CDR1 and CDR2 from the germline V gene are SEHNR and FQNEAQ (reference sequence). V shed 5 bases and J shed 2 bases, with 12 bases lying between them. CDR3 length: 14 amino acids. In DNA, the CDR3 is TGTGCCAGCAGCCGCGGACTCCTAAACACTGAAGCTTTCTTT. Translating gives CASSRGLLNTEAFF.

CDR3 region: CASSLVGVSGETQYF. For the CDR3, the DNA is TGTGCCAGCAGCTTAGTGGGGGTCTCGGGGGAGACCCAGTACTTC. The genes are TRBV7-2 and TRBJ2-5; either TRBD1 or TRBD2 may fit D (5 bases each). Germline V lookup: CDR1 SGHTA, CDR2 FQGNSA. The CDR3 length is 15 residues. Trimming left V 1 base short and J 5 bases short, with 14 bases between.

J is TRBJ2-6 and V is TRBV6-5; D call uncertain. The germline V gene has CDR1 MNHEY and CDR2 SVGAGI. This CDR3 has 14 residues. V lost 9 bases and J lost 3, with 12 bases in between. The CDR3 sequence is CASGPGFGANVLTF. As DNA, the CDR3 is TGTGCCAGTGGCCCCGGGTTTGGGGCCAACGTCCTGACTTTC.